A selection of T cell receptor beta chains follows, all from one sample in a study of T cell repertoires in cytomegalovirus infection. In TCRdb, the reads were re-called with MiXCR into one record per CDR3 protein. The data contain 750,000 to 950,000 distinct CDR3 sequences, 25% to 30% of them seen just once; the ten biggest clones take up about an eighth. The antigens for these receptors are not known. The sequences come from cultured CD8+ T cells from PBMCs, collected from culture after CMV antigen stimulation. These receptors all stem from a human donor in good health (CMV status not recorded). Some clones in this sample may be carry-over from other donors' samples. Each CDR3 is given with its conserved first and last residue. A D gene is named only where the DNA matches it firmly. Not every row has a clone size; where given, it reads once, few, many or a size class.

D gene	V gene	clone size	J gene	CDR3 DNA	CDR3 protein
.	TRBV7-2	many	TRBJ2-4	TGTGCCAGCAGCTTAGACCCTTGGGGTGAAAACATTCAGTACTTC	CASSLDPWGENIQYF
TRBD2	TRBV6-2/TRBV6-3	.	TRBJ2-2	TGTGCCAGCAGTTACTCTCCGGGGGGGGCCGGGGAGCTGTTTTTT	CASSYSPGGAGELFF
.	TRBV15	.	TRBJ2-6	TGTGCCACCAGCAGAGACAGGGAAGGGGCCAACGTCCTGACTTTC	CATSRDREGANVLTF
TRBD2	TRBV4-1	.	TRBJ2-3	TGCGCCAGCAGCCCTGCCACTAGCGGCGGGGGAGATACGCAGTATTTT	CASSPATSGGGDTQYF
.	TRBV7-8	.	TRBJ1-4	TGTGCCAGCAGCTTTTGGGGGCCTGAGGAAAAACTGTTTTTT	CASSFWGPEEKLFF
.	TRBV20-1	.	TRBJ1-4	TGCAGTGCTAGAGATCCTTGGGGGGTTTATGAAAAACTGTTTTTT	CSARDPWGVYEKLFF
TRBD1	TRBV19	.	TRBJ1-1	TGTGCCAGTAGTTCGCTCCAGGGGGTGACTGAAGCTTTCTTT	CASSSLQGVTEAFF
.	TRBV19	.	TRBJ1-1	TGTGCCAGTAAGATATTGGGGAACACTGAAGCTTTCTTT	CASKILGNTEAFF
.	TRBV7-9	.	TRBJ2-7	TGTGCCAGCAGCTTTAACGAGCAGTACTTC	CASSFNEQYF
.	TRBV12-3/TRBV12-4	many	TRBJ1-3	TGTGCCAGCACCTTCAAGGCCACGGTCTCTGGAAACACCATATATTTT	CASTFKATVSGNTIYF
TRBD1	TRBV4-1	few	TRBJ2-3	TGCGCCAGCAGCGCAGGACAGGGAGATACGCAGTATTTT	CASSAGQGDTQYF
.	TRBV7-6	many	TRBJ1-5	TGTGCCAGCTCTTTAGGTCCCCCCAGACCATATAGCAATCAGCCCCAGCATTTT	CASSLGPPRPYSNQPQHF
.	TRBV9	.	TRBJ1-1	TGTGCCAGCAGCCCGTCGGGGGGGATTTCGCGTCGGAACACTGAAGCTTTCTTT	CASSPSGGISRRNTEAFF
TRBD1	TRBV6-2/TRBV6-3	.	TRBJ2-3	TGTGCCAGCAGTTATGACAGGGGGCGAAGCACAGATACGCAGTATTTT	CASSYDRGRSTDTQYF
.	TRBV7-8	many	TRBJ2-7	TGTGCCAGCAGCGCCTACACAGGGACTCGCTCCTACGAGCAGTACTTC	CASSAYTGTRSYEQYF
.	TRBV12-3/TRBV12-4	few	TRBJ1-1	TGTGCCAGCAGTTTAATGTTGTCAGACCGCGCTTTCTTT	CASSLMLSDRAFF
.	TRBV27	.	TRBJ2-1	TGTGCCAGCAGTTTATCCCCCGGGACTTACAATGAGCAGTTCTTC	CASSLSPGTYNEQFF